The rows below give T cell receptor beta chains drawn from one sample of a study of neurological immune-mediated disorders. TCRdb itself ran the 5' RACE reads through MiXCR, one entry per CDR3 protein. The sample includes about 38,000 distinct CDR3 sequences, about 4.8% of them seen just once. Input material: CD4+ T cells from blood. The source is a man between 18 and 29 years old in good health. Each CDR3 is given with its conserved first and last residue. A D gene is named only where the DNA matches it firmly. Clone size is shown for a subset of rows, as once, few, many or a class of expanded clone.

d_gene: TRBD2
abundance: many
j_gene: TRBJ2-3
v_gene: TRBV25-1
len: 15
CDR3aa: CASSEGGGGADTQYF
CDR3nt: TGTGCCAGCAGTGAAGGCGGGGGGGGAGCAGATACGCAGTATTTT

d_gene: -
abundance: many
j_gene: TRBJ2-2
v_gene: TRBV9
len: 15
CDR3aa: CASSVVPGATGELFF
CDR3nt: TGTGCCAGCAGCGTAGTGCCAGGGGCCACCGGGGAGCTGTTTTTT

d_gene: -
abundance: many
j_gene: TRBJ1-1
v_gene: TRBV29-1
len: 13
CDR3aa: CSAVVFLNTEAFF
CDR3nt: TGCAGCGCCGTGGTCTTTTTGAACACTGAAGCTTTCTTT

d_gene: -
abundance: many
j_gene: TRBJ2-7
v_gene: TRBV6-5
len: 14
CDR3aa: CASSYSKGLHEQYF
CDR3nt: TGTGCCAGCAGTTACTCTAAGGGTCTGCACGAGCAGTACTTC

d_gene: TRBD2
abundance: many
j_gene: TRBJ2-7
v_gene: TRBV2
len: 11
CDR3aa: CASRGGSEQYF
CDR3nt: TGTGCCAGCCGGGGGGGCAGCGAGCAGTACTTC

d_gene: TRBD1
abundance: many
j_gene: TRBJ2-1
v_gene: TRBV7-9
len: 15
CDR3aa: CASSAWTGGRNEQFF
CDR3nt: TGTGCCAGCAGCGCCTGGACAGGGGGAAGAAATGAGCAGTTCTTC

d_gene: -
abundance: many
j_gene: TRBJ2-5
v_gene: TRBV5-1
len: 14
CDR3aa: CASSSGGGLETQYF
CDR3nt: TGCGCCAGCAGCTCCGGAGGGGGGCTGGAGACCCAGTACTTC

d_gene: -
abundance: many
j_gene: TRBJ1-5
v_gene: TRBV3-1
len: 14
CDR3aa: CASSRSQRNQPQHF
CDR3nt: TGTGCCAGCAGTCGGTCGCAGCGCAATCAGCCCCAGCATTTT

d_gene: TRBD1
abundance: many
j_gene: TRBJ1-1
v_gene: TRBV5-1
len: 14
CDR3aa: CASSTLPGQVRAFF
CDR3nt: TGCGCCAGCAGCACACTACCGGGACAGGTGAGAGCTTTCTTT

d_gene: -
abundance: -
j_gene: TRBJ2-3
v_gene: TRBV3-1
len: 15
CDR3aa: CASSQARALTDTQYF
CDR3nt: TGTGCCAGCAGCCAAGCCAGGGCCCTCACAGATACGCAGTATTTT

d_gene: TRBD2
abundance: many
j_gene: TRBJ2-3
v_gene: TRBV5-4
len: 18
CDR3aa: CASSQPGTSISGTDTQYF
CDR3nt: TGTGCCAGCAGCCAGCCCGGGACTAGTATCTCGGGCACAGATACGCAGTATTTT

d_gene: TRBD1
abundance: many
j_gene: TRBJ1-6
v_gene: TRBV20-1
len: 14
CDR3aa: CSTGQAVLYSPLHF
CDR3nt: TGCAGTACCGGACAGGCGGTCCTTTATTCACCCCTCCACTTT

d_gene: -
abundance: many
j_gene: TRBJ1-1
v_gene: TRBV5-1
len: 15
CDR3aa: CASSLVAGANTEAFF
CDR3nt: TGCGCCAGCAGCTTGGTTGCGGGGGCGAACACTGAAGCTTTCTTT

d_gene: -
abundance: many
j_gene: TRBJ1-6
v_gene: TRBV5-1
len: 15
CDR3aa: CASSLERQRNSPLHF
CDR3nt: TGCGCCAGCAGCTTGGAGAGACAGAGGAATTCACCCCTCCACTTT

d_gene: -
abundance: many
j_gene: TRBJ1-1
v_gene: TRBV21-1
len: 14
CDR3aa: CASSMEHLNTEAFF
CDR3nt: TGTGCCAGCAGCATGGAACACCTTAACACTGAAGCTTTCTTT

d_gene: -
abundance: many
j_gene: TRBJ1-2
v_gene: TRBV11-2
len: 15
CDR3aa: CASSFERASGYGYTF
CDR3nt: TGTGCCAGCAGCTTTGAGAGGGCCTCCGGTTATGGCTACACCTTC

d_gene: -
abundance: many
j_gene: TRBJ1-1
v_gene: TRBV7-3
len: 14
CDR3aa: CASSGGGRGTEAFF
CDR3nt: TGTGCCAGCAGCGGGGGGGGTCGAGGCACTGAAGCTTTCTTT

d_gene: -
abundance: few
j_gene: TRBJ1-5
v_gene: TRBV7-6
len: 12
CDR3aa: CASSPPRGPQHF
CDR3nt: TGTGCCAGCAGCCCACCGAGGGGGCCCCAGCATTTT

d_gene: -
abundance: many
j_gene: TRBJ2-6
v_gene: TRBV20-1
len: 14
CDR3aa: CSAQGRAGANVLTF
CDR3nt: TGCAGTGCTCAGGGAAGGGCTGGGGCCAACGTCCTGACTTTC

d_gene: -
abundance: many
j_gene: TRBJ1-1
v_gene: TRBV6-5
len: 14
CDR3aa: CASRSGTPNTEAFF
CDR3nt: TGTGCCAGCAGGTCCGGGACACCTAACACTGAAGCTTTCTTT

d_gene: -
abundance: many
j_gene: TRBJ1-1
v_gene: TRBV21-1
len: 16
CDR3aa: CASSKDRGRKNTEAFF
CDR3nt: TGTGCCAGCAGCAAAGACCGGGGGCGAAAGAACACTGAAGCTTTCTTT

d_gene: -
abundance: many
j_gene: TRBJ2-3
v_gene: TRBV5-1
len: 18
CDR3aa: CASSLSVTKALSTDTQYF
CDR3nt: TGCGCCAGCAGCTTGTCGGTTACGAAAGCACTTAGCACAGATACGCAGTATTTT

d_gene: -
abundance: many
j_gene: TRBJ1-3
v_gene: TRBV20-1
len: 16
CDR3aa: CSARDPREGAGNTIYF
CDR3nt: TGCAGTGCTAGAGATCCCCGGGAGGGAGCTGGAAACACCATATATTTT

d_gene: -
abundance: many
j_gene: TRBJ2-7
v_gene: TRBV7-2
len: 13
CDR3aa: CASSSIVGYEQYF
CDR3nt: TGTGCCAGCAGCTCGATCGTGGGATACGAGCAGTACTTC

d_gene: -
abundance: many
j_gene: TRBJ1-1
v_gene: TRBV7-6
len: 13
CDR3aa: CASSSSLNTEAFF
CDR3nt: TGTGCCAGCAGCTCTTCTCTGAACACTGAAGCTTTCTTT

d_gene: -
abundance: many
j_gene: TRBJ2-3
v_gene: TRBV24-1
len: 15
CDR3aa: CATSAGTFFTDTQYF
CDR3nt: TGTGCCACCAGTGCCGGGACATTCTTCACAGATACGCAGTATTTT

d_gene: -
abundance: many
j_gene: TRBJ1-6
v_gene: TRBV5-1
len: 15
CDR3aa: CASSLEGTTGSPLHF
CDR3nt: TGCGCCAGCAGCTTGGAAGGGACGACTGGTTCACCCCTCCACTTT

d_gene: -
abundance: many
j_gene: TRBJ2-7
v_gene: TRBV6-6
len: 11
CDR3aa: CASSPFYEQYF
CDR3nt: TGTGCCAGCAGCCCCTTCTACGAGCAGTACTTC

d_gene: -
abundance: many
j_gene: TRBJ2-1
v_gene: TRBV20-1
len: 12
CDR3aa: CSATGSTMKGFF
CDR3nt: TGCAGTGCTACGGGCAGTACAATGAAGGGGTTCTTC

d_gene: TRBD1
abundance: many
j_gene: TRBJ1-6
v_gene: TRBV7-2
len: 17
CDR3aa: CASSSYREGARNSPLHF
CDR3nt: TGTGCCAGCAGCTCTTACCGGGAGGGGGCGCGGAATTCACCCCTCCACTTT

d_gene: TRBD1
abundance: many
j_gene: TRBJ2-7
v_gene: TRBV28
len: 15
CDR3aa: CASEQSGTGDYEQYF
CDR3nt: TGTGCCAGCGAGCAATCCGGGACAGGGGACTACGAGCAGTACTTC

d_gene: -
abundance: many
j_gene: TRBJ2-7
v_gene: TRBV27
len: 16
CDR3aa: CASSPKAGGGFYEQYF
CDR3nt: TGTGCCAGCAGCCCCAAGGCAGGGGGGGGTTTTTACGAGCAGTACTTC

d_gene: -
abundance: many
j_gene: TRBJ1-1
v_gene: TRBV5-1
len: 15
CDR3aa: CASSFRQDLNTEAFF
CDR3nt: TGCGCCAGCAGCTTCAGGCAGGACCTGAACACTGAAGCTTTCTTT

d_gene: -
abundance: many
j_gene: TRBJ1-1
v_gene: TRBV7-9
len: 13
CDR3aa: CASSLQGEPEAFF
CDR3nt: TGTGCCAGCAGCTTACAGGGCGAGCCTGAAGCTTTCTTT

d_gene: -
abundance: many
j_gene: TRBJ1-1
v_gene: TRBV4-1
len: 16
CDR3aa: CASRFRDALVDTEAFF
CDR3nt: TGCGCCAGCAGGTTCCGGGACGCCCTGGTGGACACTGAAGCTTTCTTT

d_gene: -
abundance: many
j_gene: TRBJ1-2
v_gene: TRBV5-1
len: 13
CDR3aa: CASSSHGDLGYTF
CDR3nt: TGCGCCAGCAGCTCTCATGGTGACTTGGGATACACCTTC

d_gene: -
abundance: many
j_gene: TRBJ1-6
v_gene: TRBV2
len: 13
CDR3aa: CASSLSGNSPLHF
CDR3nt: TGTGCCAGCAGCCTCTCCGGGAATTCACCCCTCCACTTT

d_gene: -
abundance: many
j_gene: TRBJ2-7
v_gene: TRBV20-1
len: 14
CDR3aa: CSAREGLRSYEQYF
CDR3nt: TGCAGTGCTAGGGAGGGCCTACGCTCCTACGAGCAGTACTTC

d_gene: -
abundance: many
j_gene: TRBJ2-3
v_gene: TRBV20-1
len: 13
CDR3aa: CSARDSRTDTQYF
CDR3nt: TGCAGTGCTAGAGACTCTCGGACAGATACGCAGTATTTT

d_gene: -
abundance: many
j_gene: TRBJ1-2
v_gene: TRBV6-5
len: 15
CDR3aa: CASSYSGGINYGYTF
CDR3nt: TGTGCCAGCAGTTACTCGGGGGGGATCAACTATGGCTACACCTTC

d_gene: -
abundance: many
j_gene: TRBJ1-1
v_gene: TRBV21-1
len: 15
CDR3aa: CASSKELNNPAEAFF
CDR3nt: TGTGCCAGCAGCAAAGAACTGAACAACCCGGCTGAAGCTTTCTTT

d_gene: -
abundance: many
j_gene: TRBJ2-3
v_gene: TRBV5-1
len: 16
CDR3aa: CASSKDTGVKGDTQYF
CDR3nt: TGCGCCAGCAGCAAGGACACGGGAGTCAAGGGAGATACGCAGTATTTT

d_gene: -
abundance: many
j_gene: TRBJ2-2
v_gene: TRBV5-1
len: 16
CDR3aa: CASSLVSGMQTGELFF
CDR3nt: TGCGCCAGCAGCTTGGTCTCCGGGATGCAAACCGGGGAGCTGTTTTTT

d_gene: TRBD2
abundance: many
j_gene: TRBJ2-5
v_gene: TRBV12-3/TRBV12-4
len: 15
CDR3aa: CASSKRTSGQETQYF
CDR3nt: TGTGCCAGCAGTAAACGGACTAGCGGCCAAGAGACCCAGTACTTC

d_gene: -
abundance: many
j_gene: TRBJ2-1
v_gene: TRBV20-1
len: 12
CDR3aa: CSASMGGGEQFF
CDR3nt: TGCAGTGCTAGTATGGGCGGCGGTGAGCAGTTCTTC

d_gene: TRBD1
abundance: many
j_gene: TRBJ1-4
v_gene: TRBV20-1
len: 17
CDR3aa: CSARDSGQGATNEKLFF
CDR3nt: TGCAGTGCTAGAGATTCGGGACAGGGTGCAACTAATGAAAAACTGTTTTTT

d_gene: -
abundance: many
j_gene: TRBJ2-3
v_gene: TRBV6-5
len: 18
CDR3aa: CASSYSIVWGALTDTQYF
CDR3nt: TGTGCCAGCAGTTACTCGATTGTTTGGGGGGCGCTCACAGATACGCAGTATTTT

d_gene: -
abundance: many
j_gene: TRBJ2-7
v_gene: TRBV25-1
len: 14
CDR3aa: CASSSSRGVYEQYF
CDR3nt: TGTGCCAGCAGTAGTAGCAGGGGCGTATACGAGCAGTACTTC

d_gene: TRBD1
abundance: many
j_gene: TRBJ2-7
v_gene: TRBV7-2
len: 15
CDR3aa: CASSLEGQGPYEQYF
CDR3nt: TGTGCCAGCAGCTTAGAGGGACAGGGACCCTACGAGCAGTACTTC

d_gene: -
abundance: -
j_gene: TRBJ1-1
v_gene: TRBV7-6
len: 14
CDR3aa: CASSLVGVVTEAFF
CDR3nt: TGTGCCAGCAGCTTAGTGGGGGTGGTCACTGAAGCTTTCTTT

d_gene: -
abundance: many
j_gene: TRBJ1-4
v_gene: TRBV2
len: 15
CDR3aa: CASSGGLGTGEKLFF
CDR3nt: TGTGCCAGCAGTGGAGGCCTTGGTACGGGTGAAAAACTGTTTTTT

d_gene: -
abundance: many
j_gene: TRBJ1-5
v_gene: TRBV6-6
len: 14
CDR3aa: CASSYAGVGQPQHF
CDR3nt: TGTGCCAGCAGTTACGCGGGGGTCGGGCAGCCCCAGCATTTT

d_gene: TRBD2
abundance: many
j_gene: TRBJ2-3
v_gene: TRBV20-1
len: 17
CDR3aa: CSARRRLGGGTVDTQYF
CDR3nt: TGCAGTGCTAGAAGAAGGCTTGGGGGGGGGACGGTTGATACGCAGTATTTT

d_gene: -
abundance: many
j_gene: TRBJ1-5
v_gene: TRBV4-1
len: 17
CDR3aa: CASSQDISGRGNQPQHF
CDR3nt: TGCGCCAGCAGCCAAGATATTTCCGGCAGGGGCAATCAGCCCCAGCATTTT

d_gene: TRBD1
abundance: many
j_gene: TRBJ2-5
v_gene: TRBV2
len: 14
CDR3aa: CASTEGTAQETQYF
CDR3nt: TGTGCCAGCACCGAGGGGACAGCTCAAGAGACCCAGTACTTC

d_gene: -
abundance: many
j_gene: TRBJ1-1
v_gene: TRBV7-2
len: 16
CDR3aa: CASSSRNVRRNTEAFF
CDR3nt: TGTGCCAGCAGCTCTAGAAACGTCCGGAGGAACACTGAAGCTTTCTTT

d_gene: -
abundance: -
j_gene: TRBJ1-1
v_gene: TRBV10-3
len: 14
CDR3aa: CAISKVLGLPGAFF
CDR3nt: TGTGCCATCAGTAAGGTTCTTGGGCTACCGGGGGCTTTCTTT

d_gene: TRBD1
abundance: many
j_gene: TRBJ1-1
v_gene: TRBV20-1
len: 12
CDR3aa: CSTRDSLTEAFF
CDR3nt: TGCAGTACCCGGGACAGTCTCACTGAAGCTTTCTTT

d_gene: -
abundance: many
j_gene: TRBJ2-2
v_gene: TRBV9
len: 17
CDR3aa: CASSAQPRTANTGELFF
CDR3nt: TGTGCCAGCAGCGCCCAACCCCGGACAGCGAACACCGGGGAGCTGTTTTTT